This T cell receptor (beta chain) was found in a study of identical twins. TCRdb processed the 5' RACE reads anew with MiXCR; each CDR3 protein has one entry. This table has under 900,000 distinct CDR3 sequences, roughly an eighth appearing once. The study, taken as a whole, reports: For monozygotic twins, models underestimated out-of-frame TCR alpha sharing. One should note that invariant MAIT and iNKT cells could partly confound zero-insertion analyses. Out-of-frame alpha sequences shared between twins exhibited an excess of low generation probability. Whereas memory repertoires showed no such difference, abundant cord blood beta clonotypes carried fewer insertions.

In this sample, this clonotype turned up a few times. Antigen specificity is unknown. These data were also reused for a study on yellow fever vaccine responses in identical twins.

The specimen was PBMCs. The receptor's source is a woman between 18 and 29 years old in good health.

DNA of the CDR3: TGTGCCAGCAGTTACTCGTTTGGCTCGAATGAAAAACTGTTTTTT. Its protein product is CASSYSFGSNEKLFF. The chain is built from TRBV6-5 and TRBJ1-4, with no clear D. Trimming left V 0 bases short and J 5 bases short, with 10 bases between. CDR3 length: 15 residues. CDR1 is MNHEY and CDR2 is SVGAGI in the germline V gene.